The TCR beta chain under discussion was sequenced for a study of shared clonotypes between healthy human individuals. The method was immunoSEQ multiplex PCR; TCRdb's version includes in-frame clones alone and lacks a portion of them. The sample records 850,000 to 1,200,000 clones, approximately 68% being singletons. Germline V gene data show CDR1 as SNHLY and CDR2 as FYNNEI. This CDR3 has 14 residues. V was trimmed by 6 bases and J by 9 bases, leaving 20 bases between them. The TCR originated in a young man in good health. Material: memory CD4+ T cells sorted from blood. Sample subset: CD45RA-negative fraction. The J gene is TRBJ2-5, the V gene TRBV2, with D perhaps TRBD1 or TRBD2 (5 bases each). The CDR3 is CASSAWGKGESQYF. The CDR3 nucleotides read TGTGCCAGCAGCGCTTGGGGGAAGGGCGAGTCCCAGTACTTC.